These 15 T cell receptor beta chains originate from one sample sequenced in a study of T cells in Graves' hyperthyroidism and ophthalmopathy. Amplification yielded TCR beta CDR3 regions, with RNA transcripts as the source. The HTBI primer set was used in a first-round RT-PCR of the TCR CDR3. TCRdb independently ran MiXCR on the multiplex PCR reads; one entry per CDR3 protein. The sample has some 720,000 distinct CDR3 sequences; 15% to 20% are singletons. Sequenced material: blood. These receptors all stem from a man aged 18 to 30 with Graves' hyperthyroidism.

This clonotype was seen many times. The chain couples TRBV7-9 to TRBJ2-3, with D perhaps TRBD1 or TRBD2 (6 bases each). The V gene lost 6 bases and the J gene lost 2 bases, with 15 bases spanning the gap. Germline values: CDR1 SEHNR, CDR2 FQNEAQ (reference sequence). CDR3 size: 15 residues. The CDR3 sequence is CASRAGDWNTDTQYF. Written as DNA, the CDR3 is TGTGCCAGCAGGGCAGGGGACTGGAACACAGATACGCAGTATTTT.

This chain links TRBV27 with TRBJ1-4; the D is unclear. Germline V lookup: CDR1 MNHEY, CDR2 SMNVEV (reference sequence). Trimming removed 2 bases at V and 5 bases at J, with 6 bases between. The CDR3 consists of 13 residues. This chain's CDR3 is CASSLKGNEKLFF. Written as DNA, the CDR3 is TGTGCCAGCAGTTTAAAAGGAAATGAAAAACTGTTTTTT. Variable domain in full (rest from reference TRBV27 and TRBJ1-4): EAQVTQNPRYLITVTGKKLTVTCSQNMNHEYMSWYRQDPGLGLRQIYYSMNVEVTDKGDVPEGYKVSRKEKRNFPLILESPSPNQTSLYFCASSLKGNEKLFFGSGTQLSVL.

This clonotype was observed a handful of times. Written as DNA, the CDR3 is TGTGCCAGCAGTTTCTTACAGGGGGCGCGGGGCTACACCTTC. Its protein is CASSFLQGARGYTF. The chain recombines TRBV28 with TRBJ1-2, with 9 bases that match TRBD1. V was pared by 3 bases and J by 8 bases, with 7 bases of the junction left unmatched. CDR1 is MDHEN and CDR2 is SYDVKM in the germline V gene. The CDR3 has 14 amino acids.

This clonotype was observed at least ten times. This CDR3 is CAWMWQGLGTEAFF. In nucleotides, the CDR3 is TGTGCCTGGATGTGGCAGGGTTTAGGCACTGAAGCTTTCTTT. The chain uses TRBV30 and TRBJ1-1; a possible D gene is TRBD1 (5 bases). CDR1 is GTSNPN, CDR2 SVGIG, per germline (reference sequence). The CDR3 has 14 residues. Trimming took off 4 bases at V and 4 bases at J, with 16 bases between the two ends.

This clonotype was observed at least ten times. The rearrangement uses TRBV2 and TRBJ2-1; 9 nucleotides align to TRBD2. Germline CDR1 is SNHLY and CDR2 is FYNNEI. The junction had 6 bases not matched to a gene; V was cut back by 0 bases and J by 6 bases. The CDR3 spans 16 residues. CDR3 protein: CASSEAVGGRANEQFF. The CDR3 DNA sequence: TGTGCCAGCAGTGAAGCGGTTGGCGGGAGGGCCAATGAGCAGTTCTTC. Complete variable domain (other parts from reference TRBV2 and TRBJ2-1): EPEVTQTPSHQVTQMGQEVILRCVPISNHLYFYWYRQILGQKVEFLVSFYNNEISEKSEIFDDQFSVERPDGSNFTLKIRSTKLEDSAMYFCASSEAVGGRANEQFFGPGTRLTVL.

This clonotype was observed many times. The chain is built from TRBV7-3 and TRBJ2-1, with no clear D. In germline, CDR1 is SGHTA, CDR2 FQGTGA. CDR3 length equals 17 residues. The germline V and J ends were trimmed by 1 base and 0 bases, with 13 bases remaining between them. The CDR3 nucleotides read TGTGCCAGCAGCTTAAGGGGTGCGGACCGCTCCTACAATGAGCAGTTCTTC. Amino acids: CASSLRGADRSYNEQFF.

V gene TRBV2 combines with J gene TRBJ2-7; tentatively, D is TRBD2 (5 bases). The V end was cut by 6 bases, the J end by 2 bases, with 17 bases between. Germline V gene data show CDR1 as SNHLY and CDR2 as FYNNEI. This CDR3 is 15 amino acids long. CDR3 protein: CASRYSAGGTYEQYF. In DNA, the CDR3 is TGTGCCAGCAGGTACTCGGCGGGTGGGACCTACGAGCAGTACTTC.

The genes are TRBV29-1 and TRBJ2-3, with unresolved D. V was trimmed by 6 bases and J by 0 bases, leaving 10 bases between them. This CDR3 contains 13 residues. Looked up from germline, CDR1 is SQVTM and CDR2 is ANQGSEA. CDR3 in amino acids: CSVRIGSTDTQYF. CDR3 sequence (DNA): TGCAGCGTACGGATCGGGAGCACAGATACGCAGTATTTT.

Ten or more counts support this clonotype. V gene TRBV20-1 combines with J gene TRBJ1-5; D not certain. The ends were cut back, 4 bases at V and 4 bases at J, with 8 bases in the middle. Germline V gene sequence: CDR1 DFQATT, CDR2 SNEGSKA (reference sequence). The CDR3 spans 12 residues. The CDR3 protein is CSATGTNQPQHF. CDR3 coding DNA: TGCAGTGCTACAGGAACAAATCAGCCCCAGCATTTT.

There are many counts of this clonotype. V gene TRBV30 combines with J gene TRBJ2-7; TRBD1 matches 9 bases. Germline CDR1 and CDR2: GTSNPN and SVGIG (reference sequence). This CDR3 spans 15 amino acids. V lost 1 base and J lost 3; bases outside the gene matches: 7. CDR3 sequence: CAWSGTGQGSYEQYF. The CDR3, as DNA: TGTGCCTGGAGTGGTACGGGACAGGGAAGCTACGAGCAGTACTTC.

This clonotype came up many times. The rearrangement links TRBV20-1 to TRBJ2-5, with D perhaps matching TRBD2 (6 bases). The V and J ends lost 2 bases and 5 bases respectively, with 12 bases between them. The CDR3 consists of 13 residues. The V gene's germline CDR1 is DFQATT and CDR2 SNEGSKA (reference sequence). CDR3 nucleotide sequence: TGCAGTGCTAGAATGACTAGTGGGGAGACCCAGTACTTC. This encodes CSARMTSGETQYF.

Ten or more counts support this clonotype. The rearrangement joins TRBV28 to TRBJ2-3; 9 bases line up with TRBD2. The CDR3 contains 16 residues. V lost 4 bases to trimming and J lost 2 bases; unmatched junction nucleotides: 7. Germline V gives CDR1 MDHEN, CDR2 SYDVKM. CDR3 nucleotides: TGTGCCAGCAGTTCCGGGACTAGCCTGGACACAGATACGCAGTATTTT. It codes for CASSSGTSLDTDTQYF. Based on the CDR3 plus reference TRBV28 and TRBJ2-3, the full variable domain is DVKVTQSSRYLVKRTGEKVFLECVQDMDHENMFWYRQDPGLGLRLIYFSYDVKMKEKGDIPEGYSVSREKKERFSLILESASTNQTSMYLCASSSGTSLDTDTQYFGPGTRLTVL.

This clonotype was counted many times. The chain recombines TRBV28 with TRBJ2-1; the D gene is possibly TRBD2 (7 bases). CDR1 is MDHEN, CDR2 SYDVKM, per germline. The ends were cut back, 6 bases at V and 7 bases at J, with 13 bases in the middle. The CDR3 contains 13 residues. The CDR3 reads CASSRGGRNEQFF. The CDR3 bases are TGTGCCAGCAGCCGCGGGGGCCGGAATGAGCAGTTCTTC.

The J gene is TRBJ1-3, the V gene TRBV2; D call uncertain. Germline values: CDR1 SNHLY, CDR2 FYNNEI. V was trimmed by 4 bases and J by 3 bases, leaving 13 bases between them. This CDR3 is built from 15 residues. The DNA of the CDR3 is TGTGCCAGCAGTGCGGACTGGGGTTTTGGAAACACCATATATTTT. As protein: CASSADWGFGNTIYF.

This clonotype appeared many times. The chain is built from TRBV28 and TRBJ2-1; 10 positions match TRBD1. This CDR3 spans 16 amino acids. After removal of 5 bases from V and 9 bases from J, the junction contained 13 bases not matched to a gene. Germline V CDR1 and CDR2: MDHEN, SYDVKM. The CDR3 spells CASSLGDRGFGAEQFF. The CDR3 region has the DNA TGTGCCAGCAGTCTAGGGGACAGGGGTTTTGGGGCTGAGCAGTTCTTC.